This T cell receptor (beta chain) was captured in a study of blood T cell repertoires in COVID-19 (dated by TCRdb to about 2020). General notes on the study: The collaborator samples originated in the United States, Italy and Spain and spanned the acute and convalescent phases of COVID-19. A freely available public database, intended as a resource for researchers studying the immune response to SARS-CoV-2, is where the repertoires were released. HLA class I and class II types, where available, came from metadata supplied by the sample provider rather than from assay-based typing. Samples came from the ongoing ImmuneRACE study (first 160 participants) plus 1,254 subjects from 6 global collaborators. The material from the prospective study consisted of cDNA or gDNA derived from T cells, B-cell-depleted T cells, or PBMCs. The dataset comprised deeply sampled blood TCRbeta repertoires from subjects exposed to, actively infected with, or recovered from COVID-19. A de-identified subject ID, COVID-19 status, age in years and sex were almost always included in the sample metadata.

TCRbeta CDR3 regions were amplified from genomic DNA by means of the immunoSEQ Assay, a bias-controlled multiplex PCR. The authors' pipeline ran thus. The number of nucleated cells in each sample was estimated from the amplification of reference gene primers within the assay. To quantify the absolute abundance of each unique TCRbeta CDR3 rearrangement, sequence reads were collapsed and filtered. For each sample, productive Simpson clonality was calculated as the square root of Simpson's diversity index across productive rearrangements. TCRdb obtained this table from immuneACCESS and retained in-frame rearrangements with V and J assigned. These tables miss some clones; where compared with another copy, unresolved V genes account for less than half of the shortfall, and the remainder is unexplained. Clone size and V and J calls were adopted from that table, with D and trimming inferred from the DNA. Within this sample are 55,000 to 95,000 clones, with about 82% of them counted one time only. The top ten clones comprise under 2% of the sample.

Beyond this particular receptor, the publication reports: The amount of clinical and demographic metadata varied by source and participant and was provided uncurated.

From its cysteine to its phenylalanine, the CDR3 spans 14 amino acids. Only the CDR3 portion is preserved as DNA: 42 bases, with reading frame beginning at the first base. V loses 4 bases of germline sequence and J loses 6 bases, and the interval between the two ends is 13 bases. CDR1 and CDR2 are read off the germline V gene as SGHRS and YFSETQ. In the case of this clone: Its antigen target is currently unknown. Base quality data are lacking; no much larger clone is found one base away.

Whole blood was collected in K2EDTA tubes by collaborating institutions according to the institutions' own protocols. For TCRbeta analysis, collaborator samples were shipped as frozen whole blood, as isolated PBMCs, or as DNA extracted from either sample type. The source is a woman between 55 and 75 years old with acute or convalescent COVID-19. Sequencing was performed on peripheral blood. The V and J genes are TRBV5-1 and TRBJ2-2; the D region possibly corresponds to TRBD2 (5 bases align). The bases are TGCGCCAGCAGCCCTCCGGGGTTGGCCGGGGAGCTGTTTTTT. Its protein reads: CASSPPGLAGELFF.